This T cell receptor beta chain was retrieved from a study of T cells in tuberculosis. Measured with immunoSEQ multiplex PCR; TCRdb has only the in-frame clones, and not every one. This table has 30,000 to 35,000 clones, 80% to 95% appearing once. With V trimmed by 5 bases and J by 3 bases, 5 bases remained unmatched. This CDR3 has 16 residues. Germline V gene data show CDR1 as SGHVS and CDR2 as FNYEAQ. Time point indicated: new active TB diagnosis, blood taken before or within 7 days of starting treatment. Source: PBMCs, taken at tuberculosis diagnosis. The TCR originated in an adult with tuberculosis. V usage is TRBV7-6 and J usage is TRBJ2-3; 13 bases are shared with TRBD2. For the CDR3, the DNA is TGTGCCAGCAGCCAGGGACTAGCGGGACTAACAGATACGCAGTATTTT. Protein: CASSQGLAGLTDTQYF.